The following is a T cell receptor (beta chain) sequence with its context. The antigen remains undetermined. The sample originates from a study of T cell responses to AZD1222 COVID-19 vaccine. V gave up 4 bases and J gave up 3 bases, with 12 bases separating them. The CDR3 contains 14 residues. In germline, CDR1 is SGHDN, CDR2 FVKESK. Study conclusions and caveats: Researchers report vaccine-associated CD4 TCRs spanning spike, with dominance at 160-218 and 743-854. Clonal diversity was possibly underestimated, and white British individuals and females predominated among donors. Seropositive at baseline were only a handful of AZD1222 recipients.

Some clones are missing from TCRdb's copy, which holds only in-frame ones; the method was immunoSEQ multiplex PCR. The profile shows about 120,000 clones, approximately 91% of them singletons. It was second doses at about 4 or about 12 weeks that were pooled. This chain joins TRBV14 and TRBJ1-2; D is uncertain. The sequencing here drew on peripheral blood, taken 28 days after the second AZD1222 dose. The TCR originated in an adult who received the AZD1222 COVID-19 vaccine. CDR3 region: CASSLSTRDYGYTF. Written as DNA, the CDR3 is TGTGCCAGCAGCCTTTCTACAAGGGACTATGGCTACACCTTC.